One sample yielded the 2 T cell receptor beta chains listed below, sequenced in a study of blood T cell repertoires in COVID-19. Data came from immunoSEQ multiplex PCR; TCRdb stores just in-frame clones and leaves some out. This table holds some 180,000 clones, 65% to 85% found once. The sample was PBMCs or T cells enriched from blood (not recorded which). Source of these receptors: a woman in her thirties who had been exposed to COVID-19.

The gene calls are TRBV6-1 and TRBJ1-2, with a possible D match to TRBD1 (5 bases). CDR1 and CDR2 from the germline V gene are MNHNS and SASEGT. V shed 3 bases and J shed 4 bases, with 21 bases lying between them. The CDR3 spans 17 residues. For the CDR3, the DNA is TGTGCCAGCAGTGATAGCAGTGCGACGGGGGATCCCTATGGCTACACCTTC. Its translation is CASSDSSATGDPYGYTF.

The chain is built from TRBV6-1 and TRBJ2-7, with 14 positions matching TRBD2. In germline, CDR1 is MNHNS, CDR2 SASEGT. The CDR3 is made up of 18 amino acids. Trimming took 4 bases from V and 4 from J; bases not matched to a gene: 12. CDR3 region: CASSGTSGGPVGRYEQYF. CDR3 DNA sequence: TGTGCCAGCAGTGGGACTAGCGGGGGGCCGGTGGGGAGGTACGAGCAGTACTTC.